Below, 13 T cell receptor beta chains from the same sample are listed, as sequenced in a study of tumor-infiltrating lymphocytes in primary liver carcinoma. Synthesis of TCR beta cDNA was carried out from 500 ng total RNA with a constant-region primer. Three nested multiplex PCR rounds, a slightly modified ARM-PCR method, built the TCR beta libraries. In the first two PCR rounds, TRBV1-TRBV30 forward primers were paired with a C-beta reverse primer, and each round lasted about 9 cycles. Each CDR3 protein gets one entry after TCRdb re-called the multiplex PCR reads with MiXCR. In the table there are 330,000 or so distinct CDR3 sequences, 65% of which are singletons. Blood RNA came from unsorted whole blood; germline DNA was also extracted. Sequencing used peripheral blood. Receptors were obtained from a man aged 35 to 55 with primary liver carcinoma and hepatitis B virus infection.

There are many counts of this clonotype. The genes are TRBV11-2 and TRBJ1-1; D is ambiguous. Trimming took off 5 bases at V and 1 base at J, with 14 bases between the two ends. Germline V gene data show CDR1 as SGHAT and CDR2 as FQNNGV. The CDR3 spans 15 residues. CDR3 in amino acids: CASSPRGGGNTEAFF. DNA of the CDR3: TGTGCCAGCAGCCCTCGAGGCGGAGGGAACACTGAAGCTTTCTTT.

As regards this clonotype: The CDR3 carries no conserved terminal phenylalanine or tryptophan, so it likely arises from a read error. The V gene is TRBV6-5, the J gene TRBJ2-7; unclear D gene. V lost 3 bases and J lost 2, with 11 bases in between. From germline, CDR1 is MNHEY and CDR2 SVGAGI. The CDR3 spans 14 residues. The DNA for the CDR3 is TGTGCCAGCAGTTATGACCGCGACACCTACGAGCAGTACCTC. It is translated as CASSYDRDTYEQYL.

As to this clonotype: A much larger clone differs from this one at a single base, so this may be a read error. The chain combines TRBV6-5 with TRBJ2-1; tentative D call: TRBD2 (6 bases). Trimming took off 2 bases at V and 6 bases at J, with 14 bases between the two ends. From germline, CDR1 is MNHEY and CDR2 SVGAGI. The length of the CDR3 is 15 residues. This CDR3 reads CASSYRSGTSNEQFF. The CDR3 nucleotides read TGTGCCAGCAGTTACCGTAGCGGAACCAGCAATGAGCAGTTCTTC.

In the case of this clonotype: One end of the junction varies from germline; a read error may be responsible. This sequence joins TRBV4-3 and TRBJ2-7; D remains ambiguous. The CDR3 runs 17 residues. CDR1 is LGHNA, CDR2 YSLEER, per germline. DNA for the CDR3: TGCGCCAGCAGCCAAGAACCTTCAGGAGCATCCTCCTACAAGCAGTACTTC. This codes for CASSQEPSGASSYKQYF.

As to this clonotype: A much larger clone is a single base away; this may be a read error. The rearrangement uses TRBV6-1 and TRBJ2-2; perhaps TRBD2 as D (5 bases). CDR1 MNHNS and CDR2 SASEGT come from the germline V gene. There are 15 residues in the CDR3. CDR3 nucleotides: TGTGCCAGCAGTGGAGGGAACCGAAACACCGGGAAGCTGTTTTTT. The encoded protein is CASSGGNRNTGKLFF.

This clonotype appeared a few times. A read error may be the cause here, since a much bigger clone is one base away. The chain has TRBV29-1 and TRBJ1-1, with TRBD1 identical over 9 bases. V lost 3 bases, J lost 6 bases, and 8 bases stayed unmatched. The CDR3 contains 14 residues. Germline CDR1 is SQVTM and CDR2 is ANQGSEA. In nucleotides, the CDR3 is TGCAGCGTTGATAGGGGACAGGGCGCCGCTGAAGCTTTCTTT. It specifies CSVDRGQGAAEAFF.

Concerning this clonotype itself: One base away lies a much larger clone, so this may be a sequencing read error. The chain recombines TRBV6-5 with TRBJ2-7; TRBD2 matches at 9 bases. CDR1 is MNHEY, CDR2 SVGAGI, per germline. CDR3 length: 15 residues. J lost 5 bases, V lost 3 bases, and 8 bases had no gene match. The CDR3 is CASSYEAGGSDEQYF. CDR3 DNA sequence: TGTGCCAGCAGTTATGAAGCGGGAGGTAGCGACGAGCAGTACTTC.

The chain combines TRBV29-1 with TRBJ2-1; 9 bases agree with TRBD2. This CDR3 comprises 15 residues. Germline values: CDR1 SQVTM, CDR2 ANQGSEA. The V and J ends lost 4 bases and 5 bases, in that order; junction bases with no gene match: 9. The CDR3 DNA reads TGCAGCGTTGCCATACCTAGCGGGGACCACAATGAGCAGTTCTTC. Protein: CSVAIPSGDHNEQFF.

To note about this clonotype: A read error may explain this, as a much larger clone is one base away. The chain uses TRBV5-4 and TRBJ1-4; 7 bases match TRBD1. The V gene end was trimmed by 4 bases and the J gene end by 7 bases; junction bases not matched to a gene: 1. The germline CDR1 and CDR2 sequences are SGHNT and YYREEE (reference sequence). The length of the CDR3 is 12 residues. In DNA, the CDR3 is TGTGCCAGCAGCCACAGGGGTGAAAAACTGTTTTTT. It encodes CASSHRGEKLFF.

As concerns this clonotype: A much more abundant neighbour one base away suggests this may be a read error. In DNA, the CDR3 is TGTGTCAGCAGTTGGGAGCGGGGCTCACCCCTCCACTTT. It specifies CVSSWERGSPLHF. The rearrangement joins TRBV6-1 to TRBJ1-6, with D possibly matching TRBD1 (5 bases). Germline V gene sequence: CDR1 MNHNS, CDR2 SASEGT. The CDR3 runs to 13 residues.

A note on this clonotype: This may be a read error, as it is one base from a much larger clone. J is TRBJ1-5 and V is TRBV7-9; D is uncertain. Germline V CDR1 and CDR2: SEHNR, FQNEAQ (reference sequence). Deletions cut 6 bases from V and 6 bases from J, with 12 bases between. The CDR3 totals 13 residues. CDR3 sequence reads: CASSQTVGQPQHF. CDR3 coding DNA: TGTGCCAGCAGTCAAACAGTGGGTCAGCCCCAGCATTTT.

In regard to this clonotype: A much more abundant neighbour one base away suggests this may be a read error. The chain recombines TRBV6-1 with TRBJ2-3; maybe TRBD1 (5 bases). The CDR3 runs to 12 residues. CDR1 is MNHNS and CDR2 is SASEGT in the germline V gene. The CDR3 reads CASSEVTGTQYF. In nucleotides, the CDR3 is TGTGCCAGCAGTGAGGTCACAGGTACGCAGTATTTT.

With respect to this clonotype: It is likely a read error, because the conserved phenylalanine at the end of the CDR3 is missing. This chain uses TRBV11-2 with TRBJ2-2; D perhaps matches TRBD2 (7 bases). Germline V gene sequence: CDR1 SGHAT, CDR2 FQNNGV. CDR3 size: 15 residues. Here the CDR3 DNA reads TGTGCCAGCAGTTTAGGGGGGGTCAACACCGGGGAGCTGTTTGTT. Translation: CASSLGGVNTGELFV.